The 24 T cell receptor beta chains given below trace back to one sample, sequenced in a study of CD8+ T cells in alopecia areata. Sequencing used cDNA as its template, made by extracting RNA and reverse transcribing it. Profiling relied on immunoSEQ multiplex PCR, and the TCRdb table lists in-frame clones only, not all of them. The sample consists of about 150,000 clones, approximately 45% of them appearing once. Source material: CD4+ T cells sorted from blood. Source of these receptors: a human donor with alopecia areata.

DNA for the CDR3: TGTGCCTGGAGTGTACCCGGCTCCCCACGGTACTTC. It codes for CAWSVPGSPRYF. V usage is TRBV30 and J usage is TRBJ2-7; D unclear. V lost 0 bases, J lost 12 bases, and 15 bases lay in between. The germline CDR1 and CDR2 sequences are GTSNPN and SVGIG (reference sequence). The CDR3 contains 12 residues. The entire variable domain, with the rest obtained from reference TRBV30 and TRBJ2-7, is as follows: SQTIHQWPATLVQPVGSPLSLECTVEGTSNPNLYWYRQAAGRGLQLLFYSVGIGQISSEVPQNLSASRPQDRQFILSSKKLLLSDSGFYLCAWSVPGSPRYFGPGTRLTVT.

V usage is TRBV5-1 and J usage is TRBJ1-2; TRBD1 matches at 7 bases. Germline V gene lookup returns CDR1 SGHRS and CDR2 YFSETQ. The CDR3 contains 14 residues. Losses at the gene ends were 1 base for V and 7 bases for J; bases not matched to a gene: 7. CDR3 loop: CASSLTIGQAGYTF. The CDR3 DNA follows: TGCGCCAGCAGCTTGACTATAGGACAGGCTGGCTACACCTTC.

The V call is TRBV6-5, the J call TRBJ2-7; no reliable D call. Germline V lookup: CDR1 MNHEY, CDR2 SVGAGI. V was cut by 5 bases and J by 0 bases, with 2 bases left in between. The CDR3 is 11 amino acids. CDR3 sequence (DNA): TGTGCCAGCAGTCCCTCCTACGAGCAGTACTTC. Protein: CASSPSYEQYF.

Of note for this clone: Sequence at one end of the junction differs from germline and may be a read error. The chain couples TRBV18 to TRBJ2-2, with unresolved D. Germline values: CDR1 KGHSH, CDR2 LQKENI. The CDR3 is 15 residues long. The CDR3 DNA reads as TGTGCCAGCTCACCGTTAGGATTGAACGCCGGGGAGCTGTTTTTT. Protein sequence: CASSPLGLNAGELFF.

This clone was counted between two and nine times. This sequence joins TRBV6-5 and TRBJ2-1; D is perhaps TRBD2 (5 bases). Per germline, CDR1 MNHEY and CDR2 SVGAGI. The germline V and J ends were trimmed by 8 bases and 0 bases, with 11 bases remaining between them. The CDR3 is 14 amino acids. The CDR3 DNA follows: TGTGCCAGCTGTGGCGGGTCCTCCTACAATGAGCAGTTCTTC. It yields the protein CASCGGSSYNEQFF.

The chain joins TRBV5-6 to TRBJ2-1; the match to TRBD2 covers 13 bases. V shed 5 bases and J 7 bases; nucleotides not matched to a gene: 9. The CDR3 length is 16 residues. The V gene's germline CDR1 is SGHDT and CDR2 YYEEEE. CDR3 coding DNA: TGTGCCAGCAGTGCAACCGGGACTAGCGGGGTGAATGAGCAGTTCTTC. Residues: CASSATGTSGVNEQFF.

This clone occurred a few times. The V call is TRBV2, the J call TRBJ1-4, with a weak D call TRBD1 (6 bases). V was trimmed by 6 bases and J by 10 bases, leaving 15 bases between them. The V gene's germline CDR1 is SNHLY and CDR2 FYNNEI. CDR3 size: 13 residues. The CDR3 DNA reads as TGTGCCAGCAGGGACAGTGCTTCTGGAAAACTGTTTTTT. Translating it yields CASRDSASGKLFF. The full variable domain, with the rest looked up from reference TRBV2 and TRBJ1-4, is EPEVTQTPSHQVTQMGQEVILRCVPISNHLYFYWYRQILGQKVEFLVSFYNNEISEKSEIFDDQFSVERPDGSNFTLKIRSTKLEDSAMYFCASRDSASGKLFFGSGTQLSVL.

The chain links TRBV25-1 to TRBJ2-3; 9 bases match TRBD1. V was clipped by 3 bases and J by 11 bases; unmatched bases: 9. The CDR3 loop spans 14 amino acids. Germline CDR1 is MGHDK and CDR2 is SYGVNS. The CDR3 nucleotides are TGTGCCAGCAGTGAGGGACAGGGAGCTGGCCGGCAGTATTTT. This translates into CASSEGQGAGRQYF.

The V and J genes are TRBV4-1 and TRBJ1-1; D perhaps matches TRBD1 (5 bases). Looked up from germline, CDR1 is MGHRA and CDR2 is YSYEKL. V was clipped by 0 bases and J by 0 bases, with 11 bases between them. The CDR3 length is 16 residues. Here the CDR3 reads CASSQEAGRMNTEAFF. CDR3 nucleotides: TGCGCCAGCAGCCAAGAGGCAGGGAGGATGAACACTGAAGCTTTCTTT.

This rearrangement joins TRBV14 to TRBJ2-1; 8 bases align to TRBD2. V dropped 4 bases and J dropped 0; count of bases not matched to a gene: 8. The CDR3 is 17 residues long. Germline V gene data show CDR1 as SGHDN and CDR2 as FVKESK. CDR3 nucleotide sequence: TGTGCCAGCAGCCCGTTCCCGGGACTAGTCTCCTACAATGAGCAGTTCTTC. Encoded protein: CASSPFPGLVSYNEQFF.

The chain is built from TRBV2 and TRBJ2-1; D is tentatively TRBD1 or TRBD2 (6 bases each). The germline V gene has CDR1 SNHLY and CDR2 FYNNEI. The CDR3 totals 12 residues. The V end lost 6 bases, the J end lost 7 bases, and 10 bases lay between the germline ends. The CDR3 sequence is CASRTGANEQFF. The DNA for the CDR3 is TGTGCCAGCAGGACGGGGGCGAATGAGCAGTTCTTC.

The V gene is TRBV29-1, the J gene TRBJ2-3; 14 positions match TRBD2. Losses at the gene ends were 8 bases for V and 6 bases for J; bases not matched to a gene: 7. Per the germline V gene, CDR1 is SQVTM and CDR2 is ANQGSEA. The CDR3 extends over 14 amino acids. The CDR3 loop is CSTGLAGGPDTQYF. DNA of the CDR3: TGCAGCACTGGACTAGCGGGAGGCCCCGATACGCAGTATTTT.

Here the CDR3 reads CASSYLGRNTEAFF. For the CDR3, the DNA is TGTGCCAGCAGTTACTTAGGACGCAACACTGAAGCTTTCTTT. V gene TRBV6-5 combines with J gene TRBJ1-1; D ambiguous. Germline V gives CDR1 MNHEY, CDR2 SVGAGI. V was pared by 1 base and J by 2 bases, with 8 bases between. There are 14 residues in the CDR3.

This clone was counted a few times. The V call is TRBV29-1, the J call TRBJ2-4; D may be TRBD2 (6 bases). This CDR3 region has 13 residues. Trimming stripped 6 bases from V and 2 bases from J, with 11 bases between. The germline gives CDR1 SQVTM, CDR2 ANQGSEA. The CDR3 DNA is TGCAGCGTGGCCGGGACTTCCAAAAACATTCAGTACTTC. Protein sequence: CSVAGTSKNIQYF.

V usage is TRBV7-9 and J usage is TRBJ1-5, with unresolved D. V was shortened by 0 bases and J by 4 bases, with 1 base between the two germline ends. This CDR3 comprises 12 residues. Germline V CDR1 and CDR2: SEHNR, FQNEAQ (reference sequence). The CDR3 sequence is CASSLANQPQHF. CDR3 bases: TGTGCCAGCAGCTTAGCGAATCAGCCCCAGCATTTT.

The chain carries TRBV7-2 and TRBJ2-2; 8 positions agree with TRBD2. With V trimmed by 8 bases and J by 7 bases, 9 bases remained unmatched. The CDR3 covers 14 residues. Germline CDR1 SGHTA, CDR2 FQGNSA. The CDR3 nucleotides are TGTGCCAGCTCGGGCGGGAGGATGGACGGGGAGCTGTTTTTT. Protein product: CASSGGRMDGELFF.

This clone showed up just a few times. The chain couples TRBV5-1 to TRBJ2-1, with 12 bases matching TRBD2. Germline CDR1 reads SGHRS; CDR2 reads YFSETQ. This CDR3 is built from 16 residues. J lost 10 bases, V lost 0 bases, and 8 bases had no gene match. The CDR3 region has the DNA TGCGCCAGCAGCTTGGGAATTGGACTAGCGGGACCGGAGCAGTTCTTC. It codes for CASSLGIGLAGPEQFF.

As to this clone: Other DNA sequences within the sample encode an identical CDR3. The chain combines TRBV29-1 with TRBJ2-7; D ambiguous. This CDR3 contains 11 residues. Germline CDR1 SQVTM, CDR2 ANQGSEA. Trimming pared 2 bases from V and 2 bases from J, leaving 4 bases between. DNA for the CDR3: TGCAGCGTTGAAACCGCCTACGAGCAGTACTTC. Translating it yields CSVETAYEQYF.

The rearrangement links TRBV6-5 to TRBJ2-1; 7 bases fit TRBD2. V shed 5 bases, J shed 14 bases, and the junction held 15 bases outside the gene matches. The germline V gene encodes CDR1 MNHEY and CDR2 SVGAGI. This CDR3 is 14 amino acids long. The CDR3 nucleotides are TGTGCCAGCAGTCCCGGGACTAAACCTACCGTAGAGTTCTTC. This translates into CASSPGTKPTVEFF.

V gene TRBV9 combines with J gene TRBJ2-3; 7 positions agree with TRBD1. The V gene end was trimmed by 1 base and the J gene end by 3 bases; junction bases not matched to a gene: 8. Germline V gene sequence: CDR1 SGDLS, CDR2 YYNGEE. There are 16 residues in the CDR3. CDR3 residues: CASSVWAGGMTDTQYF. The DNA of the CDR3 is TGTGCCAGCAGCGTATGGGCAGGGGGTATGACAGATACGCAGTATTTT.

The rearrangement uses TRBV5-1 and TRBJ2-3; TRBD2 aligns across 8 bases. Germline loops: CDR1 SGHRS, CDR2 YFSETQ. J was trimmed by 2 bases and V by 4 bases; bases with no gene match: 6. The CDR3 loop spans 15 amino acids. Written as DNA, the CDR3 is TGCGCCAGCAGCGGCATAGCGGGAACCACAGATACGCAGTATTTT. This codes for CASSGIAGTTDTQYF. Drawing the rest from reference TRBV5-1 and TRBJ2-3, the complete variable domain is KAGVTQTPRYLIKTRGQQVTLSCSPISGHRSVSWYQQTPGQGLQFLFEYFSETQRNKGNFPGRFSGRQFSNSRSEMNVSTLELGDSALYLCASSGIAGTTDTQYFGPGTRLTVL.

The CDR3 region has the DNA TGCAGCGATAAAGGCAGGGGGCAGGTCTATGGCTACACCTTC. This codes for CSDKGRGQVYGYTF. The chain joins TRBV29-1 to TRBJ1-2, with 8 bases aligning to TRBD1. V lost 7 bases to trimming and J lost 4 bases; unmatched junction nucleotides: 11. Germline lookup yields CDR1 SQVTM and CDR2 ANQGSEA. This CDR3 is 14 amino acids long.

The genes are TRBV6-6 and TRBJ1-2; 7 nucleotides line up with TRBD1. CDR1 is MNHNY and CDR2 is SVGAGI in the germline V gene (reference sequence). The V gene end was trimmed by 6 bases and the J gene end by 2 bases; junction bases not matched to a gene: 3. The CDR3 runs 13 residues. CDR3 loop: CASRVGQNYGYTF. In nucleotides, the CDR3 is TGTGCCAGCAGAGTGGGACAGAACTATGGCTACACCTTC.

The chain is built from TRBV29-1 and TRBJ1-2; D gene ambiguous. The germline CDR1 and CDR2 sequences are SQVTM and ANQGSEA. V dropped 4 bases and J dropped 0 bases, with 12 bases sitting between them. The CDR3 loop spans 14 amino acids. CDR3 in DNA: TGCAGCGTTGGAAGGGTGCATACTAACTATGGCTACACCTTC. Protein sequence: CSVGRVHTNYGYTF.